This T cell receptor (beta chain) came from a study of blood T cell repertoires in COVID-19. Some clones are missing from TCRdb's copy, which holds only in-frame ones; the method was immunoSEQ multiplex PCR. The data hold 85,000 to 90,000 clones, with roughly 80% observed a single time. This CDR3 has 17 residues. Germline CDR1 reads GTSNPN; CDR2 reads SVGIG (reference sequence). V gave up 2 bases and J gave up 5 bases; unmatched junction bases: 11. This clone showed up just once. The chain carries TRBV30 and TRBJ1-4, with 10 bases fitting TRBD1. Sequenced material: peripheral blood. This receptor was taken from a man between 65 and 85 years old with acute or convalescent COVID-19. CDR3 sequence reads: CAWSPRPTGGWNEKLFF. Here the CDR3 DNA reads TGTGCCTGGAGTCCCCGTCCGACAGGGGGCTGGAATGAAAAACTGTTTTTT.